This TCR beta chain comes out of a study of shared clonotypes between healthy human individuals. With respect to this clone: Its antigen is not known. Other DNA sequences of this sample code for an identical CDR3.

The authors divided CD4+ cells into CD45RA+ naive and CD45RA-negative memory subsets. V shed 5 bases and J shed 0 bases, with 7 bases lying between them. There are 13 residues in the CDR3. Germline assignment: CDR1 SGHTA and CDR2 FQGTGA. Replicate PCRs run on sorted subsets employed roughly 190 ng DNA, approximately 30,000 T cell genomes. Assay used: immunoSEQ multiplex PCR; TCRdb lists only in-frame clones, some missing. The sample consists of 2 million to 2.5 million clones, 85% to 95% of them appearing once. Study outcomes and limitations: The expectation was that sequencing depth would affect clonotype sharing among donors.

The chain has TRBV7-3 and TRBJ1-1; no clear D. Sequencing used naive CD4+ T cells from PBMCs. As for subset: CD45RA+ positively selected. The receptor's source is a man between 18 and 35 years old in good health. Some clones in this sample may be carry-over from other donors' samples. The CDR3 region is CASSPGMNTEAFF. CDR3 in DNA: TGTGCCAGCAGCCCGGGGATGAACACTGAAGCTTTCTTT. The whole variable domain, filled in from reference TRBV7-3 and TRBJ1-1, reads GAGVSQTPSNKVTEKGKYVELRCDPISGHTALYWYRQSLGQGPEFLIYFQGTGAADDSGLPNDRFFAVRPEGSVSTLKIQRTERGDSAVYLCASSPGMNTEAFFGQGTRLTVV.